Listed below are T cell receptor beta chains from one sample, sequenced in a study of cytomegalovirus exposure and HLA in healthy donors. Produced via immunoSEQ multiplex PCR; TCRdb's table is partial and in-frame only. The sample yields roughly 120,000 clones, roughly two thirds seen once. The material sequenced was PBMCs. The source is a man aged 30 to 45 in good health and CMV-seropositive. CDR3s include the opening cysteine and the closing phenylalanine or tryptophan.

cdr3_aa v_call
CASAGGGREETQYF TRBV28
CASSTGIPSGNEKLFF TRBV5-8
CASSLGLGTGELFF TRBV6-1
CASSLATYTQETQYF TRBV5-6
CASTLTGTYEQYF TRBV5-1
CASSLGLQGARETQYF TRBV7-9
CASSETQTRVYNEQFF TRBV2
CASSLTSGRSYEQYF TRBV7-2
CASSTQWGQGSGNTIYF TRBV4-2
CASSMYVTGNSPLHF TRBV19
CAWSRFRLAGRGRIVNEQFF TRBV30
CASSLSRRLAQRVYEQYF TRBV27
CASTNSTSGIQEQYF TRBV2
CAISESTSVGEQYF TRBV10-3
CASSLDVGYGPREFF TRBV28
CASSIRTGGVELFF TRBV19
CASSDSYQGGADTQYF TRBV6-4
CASSLRFAGGPSPEQFF TRBV11-1
CASSPETAELISYEQYF TRBV4-2
CASSRTGGSYEQYF TRBV28
CASSQGLPSTYEQYF TRBV18
CSSDLARNTDTQYF TRBV29-1